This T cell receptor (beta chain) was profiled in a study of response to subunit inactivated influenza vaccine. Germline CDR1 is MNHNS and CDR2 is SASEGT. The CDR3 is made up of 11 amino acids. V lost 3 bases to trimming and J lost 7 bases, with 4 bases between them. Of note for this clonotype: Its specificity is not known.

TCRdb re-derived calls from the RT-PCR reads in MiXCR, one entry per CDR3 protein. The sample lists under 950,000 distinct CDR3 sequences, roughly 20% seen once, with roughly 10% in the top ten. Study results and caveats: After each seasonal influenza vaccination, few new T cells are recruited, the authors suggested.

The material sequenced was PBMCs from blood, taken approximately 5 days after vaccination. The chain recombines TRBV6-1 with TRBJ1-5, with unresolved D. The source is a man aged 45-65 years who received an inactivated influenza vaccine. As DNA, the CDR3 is TGTGCCAGCAGTGACTCCCAGCCCCAGCATTTT. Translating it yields CASSDSQPQHF.